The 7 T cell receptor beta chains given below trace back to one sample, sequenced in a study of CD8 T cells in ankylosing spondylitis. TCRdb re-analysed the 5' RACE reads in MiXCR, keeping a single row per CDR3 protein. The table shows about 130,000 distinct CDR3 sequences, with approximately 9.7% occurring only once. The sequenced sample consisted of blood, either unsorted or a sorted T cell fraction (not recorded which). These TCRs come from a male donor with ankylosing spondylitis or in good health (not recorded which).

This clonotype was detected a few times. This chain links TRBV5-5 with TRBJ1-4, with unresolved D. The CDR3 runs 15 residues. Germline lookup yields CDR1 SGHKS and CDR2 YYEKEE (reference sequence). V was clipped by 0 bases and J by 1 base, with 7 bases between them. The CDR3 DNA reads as TGTGCCAGCAGCTTGGGCCATGGAACTAATGAAAAACTGTTTTTT. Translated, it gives CASSLGHGTNEKLFF.

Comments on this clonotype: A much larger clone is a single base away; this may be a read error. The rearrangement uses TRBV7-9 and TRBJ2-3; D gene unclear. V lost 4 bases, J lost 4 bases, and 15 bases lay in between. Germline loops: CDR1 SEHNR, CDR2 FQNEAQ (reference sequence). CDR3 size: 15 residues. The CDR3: CASSSAADSPDTQYF. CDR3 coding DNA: TGTGCCAGCAGCTCGGCGGCCGATTCCCCAGATACGCAGTATTTT.

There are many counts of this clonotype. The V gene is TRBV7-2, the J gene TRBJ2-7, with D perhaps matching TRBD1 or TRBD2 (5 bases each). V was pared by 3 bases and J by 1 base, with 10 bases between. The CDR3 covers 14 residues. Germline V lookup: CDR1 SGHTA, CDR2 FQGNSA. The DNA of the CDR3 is TGTGCCAGCAGCTTCTCGGGACGTTCCTACGAGCAGTACTTC. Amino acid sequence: CASSFSGRSYEQYF.

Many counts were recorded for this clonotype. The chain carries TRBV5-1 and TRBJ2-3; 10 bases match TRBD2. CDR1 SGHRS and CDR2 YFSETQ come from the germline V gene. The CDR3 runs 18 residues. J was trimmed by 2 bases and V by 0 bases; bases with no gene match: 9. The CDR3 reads CASSLAPSGRRDTDTQYF. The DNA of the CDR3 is TGCGCCAGCAGCTTGGCTCCTAGCGGGAGACGAGACACAGATACGCAGTATTTT.

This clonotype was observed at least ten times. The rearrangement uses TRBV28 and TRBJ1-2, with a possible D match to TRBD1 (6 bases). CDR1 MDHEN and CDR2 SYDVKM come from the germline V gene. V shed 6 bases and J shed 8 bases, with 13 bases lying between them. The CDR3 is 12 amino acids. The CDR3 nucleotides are TGTGCCAGCAGGTACCAGGGGCTCGGCTACACCTTC. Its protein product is CASRYQGLGYTF.

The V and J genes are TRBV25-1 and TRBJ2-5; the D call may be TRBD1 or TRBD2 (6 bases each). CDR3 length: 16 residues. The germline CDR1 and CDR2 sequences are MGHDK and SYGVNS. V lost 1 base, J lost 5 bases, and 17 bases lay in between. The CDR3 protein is CASSEFLQGRGETQYF. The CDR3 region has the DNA TGTGCCAGCAGTGAATTTTTACAGGGCCGGGGGGAGACCCAGTACTTC.

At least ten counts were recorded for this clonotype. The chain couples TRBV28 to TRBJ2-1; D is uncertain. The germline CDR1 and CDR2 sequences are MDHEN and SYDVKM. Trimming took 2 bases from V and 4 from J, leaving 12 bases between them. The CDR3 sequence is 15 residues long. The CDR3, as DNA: TGTGCCAGCAGTTTAAGTCTAGGTCCTTACAATGAGCAGTTCTTC. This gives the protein CASSLSLGPYNEQFF.